This T cell receptor beta chain was found in a study of blood T cell repertoires in COVID-19. Looking at the study overall: Samples of COVID-19 (acute and convalescent) were obtained from the United States, Italy and Spain. From T cells, B-cell-depleted T cells, or PBMCs came the material, which was cDNA or gDNA.

This clone occurred a few times. One Seattle source followed patients from active infection through their disease course. This CDR3 comprises 11 residues. V lost 6 bases and J 1 base, leaving 3 bases between the germline ends. Germline V gene data show CDR1 as SNHLY and CDR2 as FYNNEI. The method was immunoSEQ multiplex PCR; TCRdb's version includes in-frame clones alone and lacks a portion of them. The sample records some 390,000 clones, around 87% being singletons. The source of this sequence is a woman aged 55-69 years with COVID-19, enrolled during active disease. Specimen: peripheral blood. This sequence joins TRBV2 and TRBJ2-5; D is uncertain. DNA for the CDR3: TGTGCCAGCAGCTTCCAAGAGACCCAGTACTTC. Protein: CASSFQETQYF.